The rows below give T cell receptor beta chains drawn from one sample of a study of blood T cell repertoires in COVID-19. Clones were read by immunoSEQ multiplex PCR, and TCRdb kept only the in-frame ones, dropping some. The sample consists of 150,000 to 200,000 clones, more than 80% of them appearing once. Sequences were obtained from peripheral blood. These receptor sequences come from a woman aged 55-70 years with acute or convalescent COVID-19. The CDR3 runs from the conserved cysteine through the conserved F or W.

v_call,cdr3_aa
TRBV5-1,CASSLQGASYEQYF
TRBV6-5,CASSYSRSSNTIYF
TRBV6-5,CASSPLTKETQYF
TRBV2,CASSDRGVGQPQHF
TRBV3-1/TRBV3-2,CASSHFSDRDNEKLFF
TRBV5-1,CASSLPTRTSGFYNEQFF
TRBV19,CASSLGLAADTQYF
TRBV6-5,CAGRGAGWDEQFF
TRBV2,CASRVVSGSYNEQFF
TRBV3-1/TRBV3-2,CASSLIGGRGNTGELFF
TRBV5-1,CASSVGQGPDTIYF
TRBV7-2,CASSIWTGGPGGYTF
TRBV29-1,CSVERGSNTEAFF
TRBV5-8,CASRTDRGREKLFF
TRBV14,CASSPLTSGTYNEQFF
TRBV29-1,CSAPRGLRTNTQYF
TRBV29-1,CSVASGTFYGYTF
TRBV6-6,CASSFNRGQETQYF
TRBV11-2,CASTQERAGATQYF
TRBV28,CASSSNRAVGQPQHF
TRBV6-5,CASMVPGTGELFF
TRBV21-1,CASSLKFDRDLANTGELFF
TRBV7-2,CASSPFLGGGTEAFF
TRBV2,CASSQGLSNQPQHF
TRBV7-9,CASSQNNDRGYTF
TRBV20-1,CSAEWETQYF
TRBV12-3/TRBV12-4,CASSPPGGQPQHF
TRBV5-1,CASSLAGDATDTQYF
TRBV3-1/TRBV3-2,CASSPGGAGIDTQYF
TRBV27,CASSSLRTGKAFF
TRBV5-1,CASSLDSPGTDTQYF
TRBV3-1/TRBV3-2,CASSQASGSRTDTQYF
TRBV10-3,CAIRAGAGDEKLFF
TRBV7-3,CASSSIAGGPGGELFF
TRBV6-5,CASRLGADTGELFF
TRBV7-6,CASSLEGAHTGELFF
TRBV3-1/TRBV3-2,CASSRMSQGEKNGYTF
TRBV5-6,CASSPRGSEQFF
TRBV7-3,CASSLTYRSNSPLHF
TRBV29-1,CSVVGGRSYEQYF
TRBV5-1,CASSPAPRTGGLIETQYF
TRBV6-1,CASSEPGTGPGHQTRLF
TRBV25-1,CASGTGSWNTGELFF
TRBV28,CASGTTTYEQYF
TRBV3-1/TRBV3-2,CASSHRQSNEKLFF
TRBV12-3/TRBV12-4,CASSLRQSAEAFF
TRBV19,CASSILRMNTEAFF
TRBV5-1,CASSLGTGNGYTF
TRBV20-1,CSAFGDQAFF